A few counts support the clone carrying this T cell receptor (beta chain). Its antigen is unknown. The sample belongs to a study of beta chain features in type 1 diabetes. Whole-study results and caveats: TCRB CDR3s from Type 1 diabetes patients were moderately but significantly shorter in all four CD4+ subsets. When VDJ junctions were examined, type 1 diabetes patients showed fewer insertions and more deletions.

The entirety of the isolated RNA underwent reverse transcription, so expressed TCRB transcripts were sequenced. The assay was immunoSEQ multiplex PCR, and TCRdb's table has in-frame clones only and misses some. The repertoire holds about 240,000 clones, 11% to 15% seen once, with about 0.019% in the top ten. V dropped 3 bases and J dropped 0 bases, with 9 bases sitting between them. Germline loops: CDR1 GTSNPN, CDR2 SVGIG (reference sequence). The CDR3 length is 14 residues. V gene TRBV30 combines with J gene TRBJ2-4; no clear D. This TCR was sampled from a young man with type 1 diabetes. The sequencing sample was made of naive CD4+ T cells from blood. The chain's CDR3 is CAWRSRLAKNIQYF. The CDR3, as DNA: TGTGCCTGGAGGTCGAGGTTAGCCAAAAACATTCAGTACTTC.